Described below is a single TCR beta chain sequence and its context. This clonotype was detected many times. Its antigen is currently not known. No per-base quality is available; no much larger clone lies one base away. The CDR3, from cysteine to phenylalanine, totals 12 residues. The entry retains the CDR3 DNA only, 36 bases that are in frame from base 1. The germline V gene (reference sequence) specifies LNHDA as CDR1 and SQIVND as CDR2. The V end loses 11 bases and the J end loses 6 bases, and a stretch of 13 bases separates them. This was a case-control study nested in a cohort of healthcare workers in London, UK, who had nasopharyngeal swab PCR tests and blood samples taken every week. Healthcare workers were recruited during the week of the UK lockdown, between 23 and 31 March 2020, and followed weekly for up to 16 weeks. The entry originates in a study of early T cells in non-severe SARS-CoV-2 infection (dated by TCRdb to 2020 to 2023). Notes on the research overall: Because TCR sequencing was done on bulk RNA from unsorted whole blood, the alpha and beta chains could not be paired.

Receptor amplification or capture employed 5' RACE. The run used a NextSeq 500. In the TCR library protocol, unique molecular identifiers were attached to individual cDNA molecules to correct for PCR bias and sequencing error. Sequencing covered both TCR alpha and beta chains, and within each sample the abundances of alpha and beta sequences were tightly co-correlated. Per the source publication's procedure: Decombinator V4 was used to annotate TCR sequences for V gene, J gene and CDR3. TCRs were defined as expanded if a significant change between any two time points was detected under a Poisson model with p below 0.0001. TCR abundances were normalised to the total number of TCRs sequenced per sample and were expressed as counts per million. MAIT TCRs were defined by TRAV1-2 paired with TRAJ12, TRAJ20 or TRAJ33, and iNKT TCRs by TRAV10 paired with TRAJ18. VDJdb, accessed 1 November 2021, was searched for CMV, EBV and SARS-CoV-2 annotated TCRs, with TCRs annotated for multiple antigens excluded. TCRdb reprocessed the public reads (quality trimming at Q25 with fastp, clone calling with MiXCR) and kept in-frame beta chains. Identical CDR3 protein sequences are pooled into one entry, listed with their most common genes and DNA. The V and J calls shown here were made by TCRdb, not taken from the authors' results. This sample holds roughly 34,000 distinct CDR3 sequences; 3.5% to 5% were observed only once. About 6% of the sample belongs to the ten largest clones.

Overall study outcomes, separate from this receptor: VDJdb matching was skewed toward anti-spike CD8 responses, so virus-specific expansions were likely underestimated and private and CD4 specificities were missed.

The sequenced sample was whole blood. This sequence was found in an adult who was a healthcare worker with PCR-confirmed SARS-CoV-2 infection or an uninfected control (not recorded which). The sequence joins TRBV19 to TRBJ1-4; TRBD1 is possibly the D segment (6 matching bases). The CDR3 protein is CAVGGRDEKLFF. The DNA sequence is as follows: TGTGCCGTTGGGGGGCGGGATGAAAAACTGTTTTTT. With all but the CDR3 taken from the reference TRBV19 and TRBJ1-4 genes, the full variable domain is: DGGITQSPKYLFRKEGQNVTLSCEQNLNHDAMYWYRQDPGQGLRLIYYSQIVNDFQKGDIAEGYSVSREKKESFPLTVTSAQKNPTAFYLCAVGGRDEKLFFGSGTQLSVL.